Shown below are 14 T cell receptor beta chains from a single sample sequenced in a study of blood T cell repertoires in COVID-19. Measured with immunoSEQ multiplex PCR; TCRdb has only the in-frame clones, and not every one. The sample consists of some 48,000 clones, 65% to 85% of them appearing once. The sample was peripheral blood. The receptors originated from a human donor in a cohort sampled during active COVID-19.

The table lists this clone with a few counts. The chain uses TRBV24-1 and TRBJ1-2, with D perhaps TRBD1 (5 bases). Per the germline V gene, CDR1 is KGHDR and CDR2 is SFDVKD. The V and J ends lost 3 bases and 7 bases respectively, with 17 bases between them. The CDR3 has 15 residues. Here the CDR3 reads CATSDPVARGGGYTF. For the CDR3, the DNA is TGTGCCACCAGTGATCCCGTTGCAAGGGGTGGTGGCTACACCTTC.

In its sample, this clone was seen once. The chain carries TRBV6-1 and TRBJ2-3; D perhaps matches TRBD1 (6 bases). The V and J ends lost 2 bases and 4 bases respectively, with 10 bases between them. This CDR3 is 14 amino acids long. The germline V gene has CDR1 MNHNS and CDR2 SASEGT. This CDR3 is CASSEQGRADTQYF. In nucleotides, the CDR3 is TGTGCCAGCAGTGAACAGGGGCGCGCAGATACGCAGTATTTT.

The chain is built from TRBV29-1 and TRBJ1-2; maybe TRBD1 (5 bases). Looked up from germline, CDR1 is SQVTM and CDR2 is ANQGSEA. The CDR3 runs to 14 residues. CDR3 loop: CSTVTTSTVEAGTF. CDR3 nucleotides: TGCAGTACCGTAACAACTTCGACAGTCGAAGCGGGCACCTTC.

This chain links TRBV19 with TRBJ2-7; possible D gene TRBD1, 6 bases. This CDR3 contains 15 residues. Trimming shortened V by 5 bases and J by 3 bases, and 17 bases separated the two germline ends. The germline V gene has CDR1 LNHDA and CDR2 SQIVND (reference sequence). The CDR3 nucleotides read TGTGCCAGTAGTTACGCCCCGGGACAACTCTACGAGCAGTACTTC. Its translation is CASSYAPGQLYEQYF.

The rearrangement joins TRBV6-5 to TRBJ2-7; D is ambiguous. Trimming removed 8 bases at V and 5 bases at J, with 13 bases between. The CDR3 runs to 12 residues. CDR1 and CDR2 from the germline V gene are MNHEY and SVGAGI. DNA of the CDR3: TGTGCCAGCGGCCGTAAGGCGGACGAGCAGTACTTC. Protein: CASGRKADEQYF.

The J gene is TRBJ1-4, the V gene TRBV30; tentatively, D is TRBD1 (5 bases). The CDR3 totals 16 residues. Germline CDR1 GTSNPN, CDR2 SVGIG (reference sequence). V gave up 0 bases and J gave up 0 bases, with 11 bases separating them. CDR3 protein: CAWSVRRGATNEKLFF. In nucleotides, the CDR3 is TGTGCCTGGAGTGTACGTCGGGGGGCAACTAATGAAAAACTGTTTTTT. The full variable domain, completed using reference TRBV30 and TRBJ1-4, is SQTIHQWPATLVQPVGSPLSLECTVEGTSNPNLYWYRQAAGRGLQLLFYSVGIGQISSEVPQNLSASRPQDRQFILSSKKLLLSDSGFYLCAWSVRRGATNEKLFFGSGTQLSVL.

This rearrangement joins TRBV12-5 to TRBJ1-6; TRBD1 agrees at 7 bases. This CDR3 is built from 17 residues. Looked up from germline, CDR1 is LGHNT and CDR2 is FRNRAP. The trim removed 0 bases at V and 5 bases at J, leaving 7 bases unmatched. CDR3 nucleotides: TGTGCTAGTGGTTTGGTACCGAGGGACAGAGATAATTCACCCCTCCACTTT. This encodes CASGLVPRDRDNSPLHF. Looking up the rest from reference TRBV12-5 and TRBJ1-6 gives the full variable domain: DARVTQTPRHKVTEMGQEVTMRCQPILGHNTVFWYRQTMMQGLELLAYFRNRAPLDDSGMPKDRFSAEMPDATLATLKIQPSEPRDSAVYFCASGLVPRDRDNSPLHFGNGTRLTVT.

The gene calls are TRBV9 and TRBJ1-1; TRBD1 is a possible D gene (6 bases). The CDR3 runs to 14 residues. CDR1 SGDLS and CDR2 YYNGEE come from the germline V gene. The V and J ends lost 2 bases and 5 bases respectively, with 13 bases between them. CDR3 residues: CASSVRQVETEAFF. The CDR3 bases are TGTGCCAGCAGCGTGCGACAGGTGGAAACTGAAGCTTTCTTT.

Concerning this clone itself: This sample includes further DNA sequences coding for the same CDR3. This rearrangement joins TRBV5-5 to TRBJ2-3, with D tentatively TRBD1 (5 bases). CDR1 SGHKS and CDR2 YYEKEE come from the germline V gene (reference sequence). The CDR3 has 15 amino acids. V was trimmed by 1 base and J by 1 base, leaving 10 bases between them. Here the CDR3 reads CASSLLQGGTDTQYF. CDR3 sequence (DNA): TGTGCCAGCAGCTTGCTCCAGGGTGGCACAGATACGCAGTATTTT.

This clone was observed a few times. The chain has TRBV5-8 and TRBJ2-2; 7 nucleotides line up with TRBD1. The junction had 1 base not matched to a gene; V was cut back by 3 bases and J by 2 bases. The CDR3 is made up of 14 amino acids. The germline CDR1 and CDR2 sequences are SGHTS and YDEGEE. CDR3 nucleotide sequence: TGTGCCAGCAGCTACAGGGGAAACACCGGGGAGCTGTTTTTT. It yields the protein CASSYRGNTGELFF. The whole variable domain, remainder taken from reference TRBV5-8 and TRBJ2-2, is EAGVTQSPTHLIKTRGQQATLRCSPISGHTSVYWYQQALGLGLQFLLWYDEGEERNRGNFPPRFSGRQFPNYSSELNVNALELEDSALYLCASSYRGNTGELFFGEGSRLTVL.

This clone was counted between two and nine times. The gene calls are TRBV25-1 and TRBJ1-2, with D unclear. CDR1 is MGHDK, CDR2 SYGVNS, per germline. This CDR3 comprises 13 residues. Trimming cost V 3 bases and J 8 bases, with 13 bases left between them. CDR3: CASSDWQVEGYTF. CDR3 DNA sequence: TGTGCCAGCAGTGACTGGCAGGTGGAAGGCTACACCTTC.

The chain has TRBV2 and TRBJ1-1; no definite D call. The CDR3 is 12 residues long. V lost 6 bases and J lost 7, with 12 bases in between. From germline, CDR1 is SNHLY and CDR2 FYNNEI. The CDR3 DNA sequence: TGTGCCAGCAGCGGAATACGGAGTGAAGCTTTCTTT. Translating it yields CASSGIRSEAFF.

This chain joins TRBV5-4 and TRBJ1-6; D is possibly TRBD1 (6 bases). The V end lost 6 bases, the J end lost 1 base, and 8 bases lay between the germline ends. The germline CDR1 and CDR2 sequences are SGHNT and YYREEE (reference sequence). This CDR3 spans 14 amino acids. CDR3 in amino acids: CASNRDSYNSPLHF. CDR3 bases: TGTGCCAGCAACAGGGATTCCTATAATTCACCCCTCCACTTT.

CDR3 nucleotide sequence: TGTGCCAGCAGCAGGGACAGGGGTACTTCACCCCTCCACTTT. Translated: CASSRDRGTSPLHF. The chain uses TRBV6-5 and TRBJ1-6; 10 nucleotides match TRBD1. The CDR3 loop spans 14 amino acids. Germline CDR1 is MNHEY and CDR2 is SVGAGI. J lost 9 bases, V lost 6 bases, and 5 bases had no gene match.